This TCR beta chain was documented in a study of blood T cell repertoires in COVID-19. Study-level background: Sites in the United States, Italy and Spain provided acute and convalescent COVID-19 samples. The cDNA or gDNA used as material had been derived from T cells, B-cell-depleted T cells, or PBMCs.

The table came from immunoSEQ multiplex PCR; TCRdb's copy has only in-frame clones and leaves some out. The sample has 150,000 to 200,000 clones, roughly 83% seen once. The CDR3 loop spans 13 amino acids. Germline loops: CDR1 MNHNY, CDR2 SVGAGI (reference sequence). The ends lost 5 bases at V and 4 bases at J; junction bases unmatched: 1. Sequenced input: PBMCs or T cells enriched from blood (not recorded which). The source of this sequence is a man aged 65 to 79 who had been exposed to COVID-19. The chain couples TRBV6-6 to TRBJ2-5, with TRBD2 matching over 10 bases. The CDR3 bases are TGTGCCAGCAGTATAGCGGGAGGAGAGACCCAGTACTTC. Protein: CASSIAGGETQYF.